Following are 3 T cell receptor beta chains from one sample sequenced in a study of cytomegalovirus exposure and HLA in healthy donors. Researchers ran the PCR with 60 Vbeta and 13 Jbeta primers. Assay: immunoSEQ multiplex PCR; the TCRdb copy retains only in-frame clones and omits some. The table has 200,000 to 250,000 clones, more than 75% seen once. Material for sequencing was PBMCs. These receptors were collected from a woman aged 35 to 49 in good health and CMV-seropositive.

This clone was seen a few times. The J gene is TRBJ1-2, the V gene TRBV9, with a weak D call TRBD1 (6 bases). From germline, CDR1 is SGDLS and CDR2 YYNGEE. This CDR3 contains 14 residues. The V gene lost 0 bases and the J gene lost 8 bases, with 14 bases spanning the gap. CDR3 protein: CASSVEGRGSGYTF. In DNA form, the CDR3 reads TGTGCCAGCAGCGTAGAGGGCAGGGGAAGCGGCTACACCTTC.

The chain links TRBV10-3 to TRBJ1-2; D may be TRBD1 (6 bases). This CDR3 comprises 14 residues. Looked up from germline, CDR1 is ENHRY and CDR2 is SYGVKD. V lost 4 bases to trimming and J lost 1 base, with 10 bases between them. The CDR3 protein is CAISGAQGNYGYTF. CDR3 bases: TGTGCCATCAGTGGGGCACAGGGTAACTATGGCTACACCTTC.

This clone appeared a single time. The germline gene is not matched at one end of the junction; a read error may be the cause. The V gene is TRBV19, the J gene TRBJ2-1; D not certain. Germline assignment: CDR1 LNHDA and CDR2 SQIVND (reference sequence). The CDR3 has 12 amino acids. This CDR3 reads CAPVDSFNEQFF. CDR3 nucleotide sequence: TGTGCCCCCGTTGACTCCTTCAATGAGCAGTTCTTC.